The 24 T cell receptor beta chains listed next were all sequenced from one sample in a study of T cell responses to AZD1222 COVID-19 vaccine. Clones were sequenced by immunoSEQ multiplex PCR, and TCRdb holds only the in-frame ones, with some missing. In the table there are approximately 160,000 clones, approximately 90% of which are singletons. The sequencing used peripheral blood, collected on day 0 of AZD1222 vaccination. Source of these receptors: an adult in good health.

The genes are TRBV6-1 and TRBJ2-7; D may be TRBD1 or TRBD2 (5 bases each). The CDR3 has 16 amino acids. Trimming took off 2 bases at V and 2 bases at J, with 16 bases between the two ends. Germline CDR1 is MNHNS and CDR2 is SASEGT. This chain's CDR3 is CASSESPRGPPYEQYF. Written as DNA, the CDR3 is TGTGCCAGCAGTGAATCCCCGAGGGGACCCCCCTACGAGCAGTACTTC.

The CDR3 sequence: CSVDSDRDRTFIYGYTF. CDR3 DNA: TGCAGCGTTGACTCCGACCGGGACAGGACGTTCATCTATGGCTACACCTTC. This rearrangement joins TRBV29-1 to TRBJ1-2; the match to TRBD1 covers 8 bases. This CDR3 contains 17 residues. The germline CDR1 and CDR2 sequences are SQVTM and ANQGSEA. The trim removed 3 bases at V and 4 bases at J, leaving 16 bases unmatched. Full variable domain (remainder filled in from reference TRBV29-1 and TRBJ1-2): SAVISQKPSRDICQRGTSLTIQCQVDSQVTMMFWYRQQPGQSLTLIATANQGSEATYESGFVIDKFPISRPNLTFSTLTVSNMSPEDSSIYLCSVDSDRDRTFIYGYTFGSGTRLTVV.

The chain recombines TRBV6-5 with TRBJ2-7; D is unclear. The CDR3 covers 15 residues. Looked up from germline, CDR1 is MNHEY and CDR2 is SVGAGI. Between the trimmed V and J ends, which lost 0 bases and 4 bases, there was a span of 13 bases. The CDR3, as DNA: TGTGCCAGCAGTTACTCGGCAGGTGTGAGTTACGAGCAGTACTTC. This codes for CASSYSAGVSYEQYF.

This chain links TRBV3-1 (or the pseudogene TRBV3-2) with TRBJ1-2, with D tentatively TRBD1 (6 bases). The CDR3 has 14 residues. Germline CDR1 reads LGHDT; CDR2 reads YNNKEL (reference sequence). With 3 bases removed from V and 0 bases from J, the gap between germline ends came to 8 bases. The CDR3 spells CASSQGAPNYGYTF. The CDR3 region has the DNA TGTGCCAGCAGCCAGGGGGCCCCTAACTATGGCTACACCTTC.

The rearrangement links TRBV6-4 to TRBJ1-5; D gene uncertain. Trimming pared 4 bases from V and 11 bases from J, leaving 15 bases between. Germline CDR1 MRHNA, CDR2 SNTAGT. The length of the CDR3 is 13 residues. The CDR3 nucleotides read TGTGCCAGCAGTGTCACCCTCGGGTCAACCCAGCATTTT. It codes for CASSVTLGSTQHF.

The chain joins TRBV7-8 to TRBJ2-7, with a possible D match to TRBD2 (7 bases). The CDR3 is 16 amino acids. Germline loops: CDR1 SGHVS, CDR2 FQNEAQ. The V end was cut by 5 bases, the J end by 4 bases, with 21 bases between. In nucleotides, the CDR3 is TGTGCCAGCAGCCTCTTTAGCGTGGGGGGGGCATACGAGCAGTACTTC. Translated: CASSLFSVGGAYEQYF. Full variable domain (outside the CDR3, taken from reference TRBV7-8 and TRBJ2-7): GAGVSQSPRYKVAKRGQDVALRCDPISGHVSLFWYQQALGQGPEFLTYFQNEAQLDKSGLPSDRFFAERPEGSVSTLKIQRTQQEDSAVYLCASSLFSVGGAYEQYFGPGTRLTVT.

The V call is TRBV27, the J call TRBJ2-2; D perhaps matches TRBD1 (6 bases). CDR1 and CDR2 from the germline V gene are MNHEY and SMNVEV (reference sequence). The CDR3 length is 15 residues. V lost 7 bases to trimming and J lost 3 bases, with 15 bases between them. Here the CDR3 reads CASTLDRLHTGELFF. CDR3 DNA: TGTGCCAGCACCCTAGACAGGTTACACACCGGGGAGCTGTTTTTT.

V usage is TRBV4-3 and J usage is TRBJ2-7; a possible D gene is TRBD1 (6 bases). Germline V gene data show CDR1 as LGHNA and CDR2 as YSLEER. This CDR3 contains 16 residues. The V and J ends lost 0 bases and 0 bases respectively, with 12 bases between them. In DNA form, the CDR3 reads TGCGCCAGCAGCCAAGATGGGGGCGGCAGCTCCTACGAGCAGTACTTC. It codes for CASSQDGGGSSYEQYF.

The chain has TRBV6-5 and TRBJ1-6, with D maybe TRBD1 (6 bases). V was cut by 6 bases and J by 7 bases, with 16 bases left in between. The CDR3 totals 15 residues. Germline V CDR1 and CDR2: MNHEY, SVGAGI. The CDR3 DNA follows: TGTGCCAGCAGAGGTGAAGGACAGCAGAATTCACCCCTCCACTTT. Translating gives CASRGEGQQNSPLHF.

This clone has only one observation. The chain employs TRBV6-2 or TRBV6-3 and TRBJ1-1; D remains ambiguous. V was pared by 5 bases and J by 3 bases, with 10 bases between. The germline gives CDR1 MNHEY, CDR2 SVGEGT. The CDR3 extends over 13 amino acids. The CDR3 here is CASSLNEDTEAFF. In DNA, the CDR3 is TGTGCCAGCAGTCTCAACGAGGACACTGAAGCTTTCTTT.

The CDR3 DNA reads TGTGCCAGCAGTAGCCTCGACTACCTTGGGGTCGAGCAGTACTTC. Protein product: CASSSLDYLGVEQYF. This chain connects TRBV6-5 to TRBJ2-7, with D possibly TRBD2 on 5 matching bases. Germline lookup yields CDR1 MNHEY and CDR2 SVGAGI. The CDR3 runs to 15 residues. Trimming left V 5 bases short and J 6 bases short, with 20 bases between.

In its sample, this clone was seen once. The J gene is TRBJ1-5, the V gene TRBV28, with a weak D call TRBD1 (5 bases). V lost 1 base, J lost 8 bases, and 9 bases lay in between. Germline V gene lookup returns CDR1 MDHEN and CDR2 SYDVKM. This CDR3 is built from 13 residues. Written as DNA, the CDR3 is TGTGCCAGCAGTTTATTGGGGGTGAAGCCCCAGCATTTT. Translating gives CASSLLGVKPQHF.

CDR3 residues: CASSTGPGNTIYF. Written as DNA, the CDR3 is TGTGCCAGCAGCACAGGGCCGGGAAACACCATATATTTT. The gene calls are TRBV6-6 and TRBJ1-3; D may be TRBD1 (6 bases). Trimming took 6 bases from V and 4 from J, leaving 10 bases between them. CDR1 and CDR2 (germline): MNHNY, SVGAGI (reference sequence). The CDR3 is made up of 13 amino acids.

J is TRBJ1-6 and V is TRBV19, with TRBD1 matching 7 bases. This CDR3 is built from 17 residues. V shed 5 bases and J 0 bases; nucleotides not matched to a gene: 7. The V gene's germline CDR1 is LNHDA and CDR2 SQIVND (reference sequence). The CDR3 sequence: CASSDTGDSSYNSPLHF. The CDR3 DNA sequence: TGTGCCAGTAGTGATACAGGGGACAGCTCCTATAATTCACCCCTCCACTTT.

This chain joins TRBV6-5 and TRBJ1-2; the D is unclear. The V end lost 5 bases, the J end lost 4 bases, and 17 bases lay between the germline ends. CDR3 length equals 15 residues. The V gene's germline CDR1 is MNHEY and CDR2 SVGAGI. CDR3 in amino acids: CASSPTDSTGYGYTF. CDR3 in DNA: TGTGCCAGCAGTCCCACCGACTCGACGGGCTATGGCTACACCTTC.

The table lists this clone with a count of one. The chain is built from TRBV20-1 and TRBJ2-7; no clear D gene. CDR1 and CDR2 from the germline V gene are DFQATT and SNEGSKA (reference sequence). The CDR3 runs to 11 residues. The ends were cut back, 8 bases at V and 3 bases at J, with 11 bases in the middle. Here the CDR3 DNA reads TGCAGTCCAGACACTGACTACGAGCAGTACTTC. Translated: CSPDTDYEQYF.

The V gene is TRBV19, the J gene TRBJ2-5, with TRBD1 identical over 9 bases. CDR1 LNHDA and CDR2 SQIVND come from the germline V gene (reference sequence). The V gene end was trimmed by 6 bases and the J gene end by 5 bases; junction bases not matched to a gene: 16. The CDR3 has 17 residues. The CDR3: CASRGASGQGFWETQYF. The DNA for the CDR3 is TGTGCCAGTAGAGGGGCCAGCGGACAGGGGTTTTGGGAGACCCAGTACTTC.

The CDR3 reads CASSSVTGDNYGYTF. DNA for the CDR3: TGCGCCAGCAGCTCCGTGACAGGGGATAACTATGGCTACACCTTC. The gene calls are TRBV5-1 and TRBJ1-2; 8 nucleotides align to TRBD1. The germline CDR1 and CDR2 sequences are SGHRS and YFSETQ. CDR3 length equals 15 residues. V gave up 3 bases and J gave up 1 base; unmatched junction bases: 5.

The rearrangement uses TRBV6-5 and TRBJ2-7; D not certain. V was cut by 6 bases and J by 2 bases, with 11 bases left in between. The CDR3 length is 13 residues. Germline values: CDR1 MNHEY, CDR2 SVGAGI. The CDR3 here is CASSFNVAYEQYF. The CDR3 nucleotides read TGTGCCAGCAGCTTCAATGTAGCCTACGAGCAGTACTTC.

This clone was detected once. The gene calls are TRBV7-3 and TRBJ2-7; TRBD1 agrees at 8 bases. The germline V gene encodes CDR1 SGHTA and CDR2 FQGTGA. This CDR3 spans 16 amino acids. After removal of 4 bases from V and 6 bases from J, the junction contained 14 bases not matched to a gene. The CDR3 DNA is TGTGCCAGCAGCTCTCAGAATAGGACAGGGAAGGGCGAGCAGTACTTC. It is translated as CASSSQNRTGKGEQYF.

CDR3 sequence (DNA): TGTGCCAGCAGTACCGGACCGCGAGAGACCCAGTACTTC. Translating it yields CASSTGPRETQYF. J is TRBJ2-5 and V is TRBV28; D not resolved. With 5 bases removed from V and 4 bases from J, the gap between germline ends came to 11 bases. The CDR3 extends over 13 amino acids. Germline V CDR1 and CDR2: MDHEN, SYDVKM.

The rearrangement joins TRBV3-1 (or the pseudogene TRBV3-2) to TRBJ1-2; D unresolved. The germline V and J ends were trimmed by 4 bases and 4 bases, with 10 bases remaining between them. This CDR3 comprises 13 residues. The germline gives CDR1 LGHDT, CDR2 YNNKEL (reference sequence). CDR3 nucleotide sequence: TGTGCCAGCAGCCCGGCAAGCCGCTATGGCTACACCTTC. The encoded protein is CASSPASRYGYTF.

The V call is TRBV19, the J call TRBJ2-1; D is uncertain. V lost 5 bases and J lost 6, with 14 bases in between. CDR3 length: 14 residues. Germline loops: CDR1 LNHDA, CDR2 SQIVND (reference sequence). This CDR3 reads CASSWGGQANEQFF. CDR3 DNA sequence: TGTGCCAGTAGTTGGGGTGGCCAAGCCAATGAGCAGTTCTTC.

This chain joins TRBV10-3 and TRBJ2-7; tentatively, D is TRBD1 (6 bases). The CDR3 sequence is 14 residues long. V lost 0 bases and J lost 3, with 9 bases in between. The germline gives CDR1 ENHRY, CDR2 SYGVKD. As DNA, the CDR3 is TGTGCCATCAGTGAGTCACTACAGGGCTACGAGCAGTACTTC. The encoded protein is CAISESLQGYEQYF.